A single T cell receptor beta chain is shown here with its context. This sample was included in a study of blood T cell repertoires in COVID-19. Study background: Whether acute or convalescent, the COVID-19 samples came from the United States, Italy and Spain. In each case, the material was cDNA or gDNA derived from T cells, B-cell-depleted T cells, or PBMCs.

In the source study's methods: Researchers report that nucleated cell counts were estimated from reference gene primer amplification. Sequenced by immunoSEQ multiplex PCR; TCRdb stores in-frame clones only, minus some. V and J calls and clone size follow that table, whereas D and trimming were derived from the DNA. The data show 200,000 to 250,000 clones, around four fifths seen once. The TCR originated in a woman over 75 with active or convalescent COVID-19. The source material was peripheral blood.

The CDR3 DNA follows: TGTGCCAGCAGCCCCCGGGTTCCCCGGGAGACCCAGTACTTC. Amino acid sequence: CASSPRVPRETQYF. This sequence joins TRBV11-3 and TRBJ2-5; D call uncertain. Germline CDR1 reads SGHNT; CDR2 reads YENEEA. The CDR3 contains 14 residues. The V and J ends lost 5 bases and 5 bases respectively, with 15 bases between them.